The sequence of this TCR beta chain was determined in a study of blood T cells in healthy people across ages. Study-wide results and limits: Because sorting was not performed, PBMCs prevented conclusive naive versus antigen-experienced comparison.

Germline V gene data show CDR1 as SGHRS and CDR2 as YFSETQ. This CDR3 region has 15 residues. After removal of 4 bases from V and 0 bases from J, the junction contained 5 bases not matched to a gene. As concerns this clonotype: Its antigen is undetermined.

Together with a sample-barcoded 5' primer, a J-beta primer mix was included in a second PCR lasting about 7 to 12 cycles. All samples yielded 2.5 million or more CDR3-containing paired-end reads. One entry per CDR3 protein results from TCRdb running MiXCR on the 5' RACE reads. The data show around 2 million distinct CDR3 sequences, 39% seen once. Sequencing input: blood. The origin of this receptor is a human donor in good health. The chain employs TRBV5-1 and TRBJ2-7; 9 bases map to TRBD1. CDR3 sequence (DNA): TGCGCCAGCAGCGCCGGGACAGGGATCTCCTACGAGCAGTACTTC. Protein product: CASSAGTGISYEQYF.